This section outlines one T cell receptor beta chain sequence together with its context. What it binds is not known. This entry is derived from a study of cytomegalovirus exposure and HLA in healthy donors. Study results and caveats: Rarity characterized most TCR sequences, yet some public TCRs appeared in many donors. About 87% or about 30% of the time was how often most TCR beta V segments were productive, according to an earlier analysis. 16,951 TCR beta sequences were associated with HLA alleles at 0.05 false discovery rate in a later analysis. Upon later analysis, TCR association rates were observed to vary by HLA locus, being highest for DRB1 and lowest for HLA-C.

The V gene lost 6 bases and the J gene lost 3 bases, with 17 bases spanning the gap. The germline gives CDR1 MNHEY, CDR2 SVGAGI. CDR3 length equals 15 residues. The PCR was carried out with 60 Vbeta primers and 13 Jbeta primers. Profiled with immunoSEQ multiplex PCR; TCRdb holds only in-frame clones, not every one. Of about 190,000 clones listed, 74% are singletons. The clonotype was recovered from a woman aged 25 to 39 in good health and CMV-seropositive. Sequencing used PBMCs. The gene calls are TRBV6-5 and TRBJ1-2; possible D gene TRBD1, 6 bases. Here the CDR3 DNA reads TGTGCCAGCAGACCCCTGGGGGCGCCCGACTATGGCTACACCTTC. Translation: CASRPLGAPDYGYTF.